These 4 T cell receptor beta chains came from one sample sequenced in a study of cytomegalovirus exposure and HLA in healthy donors. Produced via immunoSEQ multiplex PCR; TCRdb's table is partial and in-frame only. The table lists 200,000 to 250,000 clones, just under 90% of them singletons, with about 3% in the top ten. The sequenced sample was PBMCs. The receptor source for this set is a young man in good health and CMV-seronegative.

This clone was observed a single time. V gene TRBV5-6 combines with J gene TRBJ2-2; the D is unclear. The germline V gene has CDR1 SGHDT and CDR2 YYEEEE. The CDR3 consists of 15 residues. V was cut by 0 bases and J by 4 bases, with 10 bases left in between. The CDR3 reads CASSLVGQRTGELFF. In DNA form, the CDR3 reads TGTGCCAGCAGCTTGGTCGGTCAGCGCACCGGGGAGCTGTTTTTT.

The chain joins TRBV27 to TRBJ2-3; maybe TRBD1 (5 bases). The germline V and J ends were trimmed by 5 bases and 0 bases, with 12 bases remaining between them. The CDR3 totals 15 residues. Per the germline V gene, CDR1 is MNHEY and CDR2 is SMNVEV (reference sequence). CDR3 residues: CASSLQGPSTDTQYF. The CDR3 nucleotides read TGTGCCAGCAGTCTCCAGGGCCCTAGCACAGATACGCAGTATTTT.

CDR3 sequence reads: CASSSSTGSSTDTQYF. CDR3 in DNA: TGTGCCAGCAGCTCATCGACGGGTTCAAGCACAGATACGCAGTATTTT. The chain joins TRBV5-4 to TRBJ2-3; no firm D call. The CDR3 runs 16 residues. Trimming pared 3 bases from V and 0 bases from J, leaving 14 bases between. CDR1 and CDR2 (germline): SGHNT, YYREEE (reference sequence).

The chain uses TRBV5-4 and TRBJ1-6; 7 bases are a match to TRBD1. Unmatched junction bases numbered 9, after V lost 4 bases and J lost 8 bases. Germline values: CDR1 SGHNT, CDR2 YYREEE (reference sequence). The CDR3 has 15 amino acids. Here the CDR3 reads CASSAMTGFHSPLHF. The CDR3, as DNA: TGTGCCAGCAGCGCGATGACAGGGTTTCATTCACCCCTCCACTTT.